The 8 T cell receptor beta chains given below trace back to one sample, sequenced in a study of cytomegalovirus exposure and HLA in healthy donors. PCR employed 60 Vbeta and 13 Jbeta primers. Sequenced by immunoSEQ multiplex PCR; TCRdb stores in-frame clones only, minus some. Of some 150,000 clones detected, roughly 80% appear once; the ten largest clones hold around 6.6%. Specimen: PBMCs. These TCRs come from a woman in her forties or fifties in good health and CMV-seropositive.

This clone was recorded only once. The chain links TRBV6-1 to TRBJ2-3; 8 nucleotides line up with TRBD2. V shed 2 bases, J shed 1 base, and the junction held 5 bases outside the gene matches. Germline lookup yields CDR1 MNHNS and CDR2 SASEGT. This CDR3 is 16 amino acids long. For the CDR3, the DNA is TGTGCCAGCAGTGAATACTGGCGGGGGGGCACAGATACGCAGTATTTT. Its protein is CASSEYWRGGTDTQYF.

The chain employs TRBV14 and TRBJ2-1; 9 nucleotides agree with TRBD1. Germline values: CDR1 SGHDN, CDR2 FVKESK. CDR3 length: 16 amino acids. The junction had 4 bases not matched to a gene; V was cut back by 3 bases and J by 1 base. CDR3 region: CASSQAGTGSYNEQFF. The DNA of the CDR3 is TGTGCCAGCAGCCAGGCCGGGACAGGGTCCTACAATGAGCAGTTCTTC.

The chain couples TRBV27 to TRBJ2-1; tentative D call: TRBD1 (6 bases). Between the trimmed V and J ends, which lost 5 bases and 5 bases, there was a span of 13 bases. The CDR3 is 14 residues long. Germline CDR1 is MNHEY and CDR2 is SMNVEV (reference sequence). The CDR3 nucleotides read TGTGCCAGCAGTGCCCGCAACAGGGACAATGAGCAGTTCTTC. Translation gives CASSARNRDNEQFF.

V gene TRBV29-1 combines with J gene TRBJ1-2; D is uncertain. The CDR3 has 13 residues. The germline V and J ends were trimmed by 4 bases and 5 bases, with 14 bases remaining between them. Per germline, CDR1 SQVTM and CDR2 ANQGSEA. The CDR3 region is CSVGETLRYGYTF. The CDR3 DNA sequence: TGCAGCGTTGGGGAGACGCTCAGGTATGGCTACACCTTC.

The rearrangement uses TRBV6-5 and TRBJ2-7; no clear D gene. The CDR3 contains 13 residues. Trimming shortened V by 0 bases and J by 2 bases, and 5 bases separated the two germline ends. From germline, CDR1 is MNHEY and CDR2 SVGAGI. Here the CDR3 DNA reads TGTGCCAGCAGTTACTCAAACACCTACGAGCAGTACTTC. Translation: CASSYSNTYEQYF.

The V and J genes are TRBV4-3 and TRBJ2-1; D perhaps matches TRBD2 (6 bases). Germline CDR1 reads LGHNA; CDR2 reads YSLEER. The germline V and J ends were trimmed by 4 bases and 8 bases, with 15 bases remaining between them. The CDR3 runs 14 residues. CDR3 region: CASSPFPGVDEQFF. The CDR3 bases are TGCGCCAGCAGCCCATTTCCGGGGGTTGATGAGCAGTTCTTC.

This clone was counted a few times. The genes are TRBV5-4 and TRBJ1-1; 7 positions match TRBD1. This CDR3 contains 17 residues. V trimming: 3 bases; J trimming: 0 bases; junction bases outside the gene matches: 11. Germline assignment: CDR1 SGHNT and CDR2 YYREEE (reference sequence). The CDR3: CASSYLFPQGLNTEAFF. The CDR3 coding sequence is TGTGCCAGCAGCTACCTATTCCCACAGGGGTTGAACACTGAAGCTTTCTTT.

This sequence joins TRBV15 and TRBJ1-3, with 8 bases aligning to TRBD1. Per germline, CDR1 LNHNV and CDR2 YYDKDF (reference sequence). The junction had 10 bases not matched to a gene; V was cut back by 3 bases and J by 0 bases. The CDR3 loop spans 18 amino acids. The CDR3 nucleotides read TGTGCCACCAGCAGGGGCCAGGGGGCGCGAGGCTCTGGAAACACCATATATTTT. It codes for CATSRGQGARGSGNTIYF. Full variable domain (missing parts from reference TRBV15 and TRBJ1-3): DAMVIQNPRYQVTQFGKPVTLSCSQTLNHNVMYWYQQKSSQAPKLLFHYYDKDFNNEADTPDNFQSRRPNTSFCFLDIRSPGLGDTAMYLCATSRGQGARGSGNTIYFGEGSWLTVV.